This TCR beta chain was sequenced during a study of cytomegalovirus exposure and HLA in healthy donors. The sample holds a few counts of this clone. What it binds is unknown. Profiling relied on immunoSEQ multiplex PCR, and the TCRdb table lists in-frame clones only, not all of them. This sample yields approximately 120,000 clones, of which roughly 89% are seen a single time; around 1.1% belongs to the top ten. CDR1 and CDR2 from the germline V gene are GTSNPN and SVGIG (reference sequence). V lost 2 bases and J 9 bases, leaving 19 bases between the germline ends. This CDR3 comprises 14 residues. Donors were drawn from the approximately 110-subject validation cohort, separate from the approximately 670-subject first cohort. Overall study findings and caveats: TCR clusters originating in the first cohort tended to co-occur in the approximately 130 validation repertoires, according to a later analysis. It was reportedly the case that the classifier diagnosed cytomegalovirus status with high specificity and sensitivity. Investigators reported 150 to 200 TCR beta chains as tied to cytomegalovirus.

The sample consisted of PBMCs. The chain has TRBV30 and TRBJ1-2; unclear D gene. The source is a woman aged 18-29 years in good health and CMV-seronegative. The CDR3 DNA follows: TGTGCCTGGAGTCCAACGTCAGCACCGCGGCGCTACACCTTC. Encoded protein: CAWSPTSAPRRYTF.